This is a list of T cell receptor beta chains from one sample in a study of PD-1 blockade in classical Hodgkin lymphoma. Produced via immunoSEQ multiplex PCR; TCRdb's table is partial and in-frame only. The sample includes around 23,000 clones, around 77% of them seen just once. Sequencing used peripheral blood mononuclear cells (PBMCs), obtained before the second cycle of nivolumab. The source is a human donor with classical Hodgkin lymphoma. The CDR3 runs from the conserved cysteine through the conserved F or W.

V,CDR3
TRBV10-2,CASSGGFYEQYF
TRBV30,CAWSKGGGKANEKLFF
TRBV7-9,CASSFLRGQETQYF
TRBV11-2,CASSLVYSYEQYF
TRBV11-3,CASSLTGGTVNTGELFF
TRBV30,CAWSVQMNTEAFF
TRBV6-4,CAAVTRRPPLHF
TRBV6-6,CASSGDYGSPLHF
TRBV11-2,CASSFGQGAYETQYF
TRBV15,CATSRGQGTLETQYF
TRBV10-1,CASSAGTGNQPQHF
TRBV7-2,CASSEGLAGAKNIQYF
TRBV7-9,CASSTSMHQETQYF
TRBV19,CASSTFRTFDRGEYNEQFF